The clone carrying this TCR beta chain was picked up a small number of times. The antigen is unknown. The sample belongs to a study of immune cell composition in non-small cell lung cancer. Study-level results: Shared sequences between tumour-reactive and dominant in vivo clones were not proven.

This CDR3 contains 12 residues. Looked up from germline, CDR1 is SGDLS and CDR2 is YYNGEE. With V trimmed by 3 bases and J by 5 bases, 1 base remained unmatched. Sequenced by immunoSEQ multiplex PCR; TCRdb stores in-frame clones only, minus some. The repertoire includes roughly 11,000 clones, around two thirds of them detected once, and 18% sits in the top ten. The source of this sequence is a human donor with non-small cell lung cancer. The gene calls are TRBV9 and TRBJ1-1; TRBD1 matches 7 bases. The sequenced material came from lung tumor tissue. The CDR3 DNA is TGTGCCAGCAGCGGCAGGGGGACTGAAGCTTTCTTT. Translating gives CASSGRGTEAFF.